What follows describes a single TCR beta chain. This specimen belongs to a study of blood T cell repertoires in COVID-19. Study in general: Acute and convalescent COVID-19 specimens originated in the United States, Italy and Spain.

Trimming removed 5 bases from V and 7 bases from J, with 12 bases in between. There are 13 residues in the CDR3. Original data processing: Cell counts per sample came from amplifying reference gene primers. Only in-frame clones appear in the TCRdb table, and some are missing; sequencing was by immunoSEQ multiplex PCR. V and J calls and clone size are given by that table; D and trimming were obtained from the DNA. Here the sample spans around 230,000 clones, more than 65% being singletons. This clonotype originated in a woman of 80 years or more with acute or convalescent COVID-19. Sequencing was done on a sample of peripheral blood. The chain recombines TRBV12-3 or TRBV12-4 with TRBJ1-5; unclear D gene. In DNA, the CDR3 is TGTGCCAGCAGTGCGGGGTCACAACAGCCCCAGCATTTT. Translated: CASSAGSQQPQHF.